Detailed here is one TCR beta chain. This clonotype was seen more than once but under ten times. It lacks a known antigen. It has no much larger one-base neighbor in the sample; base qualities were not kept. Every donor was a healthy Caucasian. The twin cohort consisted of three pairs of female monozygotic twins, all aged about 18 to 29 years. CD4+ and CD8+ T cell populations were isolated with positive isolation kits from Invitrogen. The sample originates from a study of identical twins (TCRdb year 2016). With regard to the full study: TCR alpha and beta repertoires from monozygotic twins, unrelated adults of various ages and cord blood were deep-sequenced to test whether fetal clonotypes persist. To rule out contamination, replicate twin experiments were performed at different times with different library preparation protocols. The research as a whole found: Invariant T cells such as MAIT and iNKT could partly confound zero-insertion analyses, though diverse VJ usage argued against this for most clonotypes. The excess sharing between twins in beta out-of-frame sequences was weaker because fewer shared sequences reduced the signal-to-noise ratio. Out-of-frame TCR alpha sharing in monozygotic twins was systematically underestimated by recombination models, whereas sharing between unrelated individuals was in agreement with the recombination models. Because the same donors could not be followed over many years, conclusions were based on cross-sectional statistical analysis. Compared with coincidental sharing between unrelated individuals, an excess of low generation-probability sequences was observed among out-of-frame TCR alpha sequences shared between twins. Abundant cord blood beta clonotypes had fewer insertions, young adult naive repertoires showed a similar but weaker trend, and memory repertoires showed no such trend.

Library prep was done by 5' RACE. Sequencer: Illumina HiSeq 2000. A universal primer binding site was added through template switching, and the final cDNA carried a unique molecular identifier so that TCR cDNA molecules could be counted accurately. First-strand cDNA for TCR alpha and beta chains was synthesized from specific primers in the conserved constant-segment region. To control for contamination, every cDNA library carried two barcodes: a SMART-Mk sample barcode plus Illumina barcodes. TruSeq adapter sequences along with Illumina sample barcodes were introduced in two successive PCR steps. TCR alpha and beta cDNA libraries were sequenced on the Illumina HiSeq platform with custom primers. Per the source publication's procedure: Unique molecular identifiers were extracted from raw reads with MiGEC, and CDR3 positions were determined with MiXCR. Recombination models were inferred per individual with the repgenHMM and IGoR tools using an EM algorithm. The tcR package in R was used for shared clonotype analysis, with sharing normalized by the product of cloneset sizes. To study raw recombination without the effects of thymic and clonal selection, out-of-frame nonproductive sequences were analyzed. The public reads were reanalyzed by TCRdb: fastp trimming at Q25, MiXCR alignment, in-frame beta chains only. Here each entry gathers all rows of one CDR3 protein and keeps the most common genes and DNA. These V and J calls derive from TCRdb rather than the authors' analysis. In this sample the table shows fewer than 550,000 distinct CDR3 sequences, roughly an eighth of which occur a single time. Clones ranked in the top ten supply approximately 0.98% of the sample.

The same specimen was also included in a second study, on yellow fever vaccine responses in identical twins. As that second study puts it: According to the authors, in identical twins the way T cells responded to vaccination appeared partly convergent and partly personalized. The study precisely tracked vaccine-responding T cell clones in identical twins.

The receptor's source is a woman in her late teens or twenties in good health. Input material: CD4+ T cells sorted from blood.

The DNA reads TGCGCCAGCAGCTTCGAGGTTTTGAAGACCCAGTACTTC. It encodes CASSFEVLKTQYF. The receptor chain draws on TRBV5-1 and TRBJ2-5; there is no confident call for the D gene. The cysteine opens and the phenylalanine closes a CDR3 of 13 amino acids. CDR3 DNA is the only sequence kept; it has 39 bases, read in frame from the first base. The germline V gene sets CDR1 to SGHRS and CDR2 to YFSETQ. V lost 2 bases and J lost 6 bases; the stretch between them is 11 bases long.